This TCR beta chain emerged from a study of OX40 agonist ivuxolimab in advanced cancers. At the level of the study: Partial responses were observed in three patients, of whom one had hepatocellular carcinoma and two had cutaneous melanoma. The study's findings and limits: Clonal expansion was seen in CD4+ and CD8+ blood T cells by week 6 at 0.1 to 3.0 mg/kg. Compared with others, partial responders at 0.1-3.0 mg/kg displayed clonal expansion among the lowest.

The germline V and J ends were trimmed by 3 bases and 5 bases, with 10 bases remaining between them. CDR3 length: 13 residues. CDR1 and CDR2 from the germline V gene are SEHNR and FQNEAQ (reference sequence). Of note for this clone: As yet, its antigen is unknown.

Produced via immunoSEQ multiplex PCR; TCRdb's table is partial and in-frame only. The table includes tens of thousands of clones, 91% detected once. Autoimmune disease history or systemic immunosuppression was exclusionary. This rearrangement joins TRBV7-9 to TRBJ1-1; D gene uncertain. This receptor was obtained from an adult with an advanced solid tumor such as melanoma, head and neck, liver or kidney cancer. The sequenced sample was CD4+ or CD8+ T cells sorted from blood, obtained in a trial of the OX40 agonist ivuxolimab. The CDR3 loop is CASSLQERTEAFF. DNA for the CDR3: TGTGCCAGCAGCTTGCAAGAACGGACTGAAGCTTTCTTT.